Listed here are 7 T cell receptor beta chains from one sample, sequenced in a study of cytomegalovirus exposure and HLA in healthy donors. A multiplex PCR was run with 60 Vbeta primers and 13 Jbeta primers. Produced via immunoSEQ multiplex PCR; TCRdb's table is partial and in-frame only. The sample holds 100,000 to 150,000 clones; around 81% are singletons and the top ten take 1.2%. What was sequenced was PBMCs. Receptor source: a female donor in good health and CMV-seronegative.

In nucleotides, the CDR3 is TGTGCCAGCAGCCGAACCGGGACTAGCGGGAGTTATGAGCAGTTCTTC. It codes for CASSRTGTSGSYEQFF. The genes are TRBV27 and TRBJ2-1; 14 bases are a match to TRBD2. CDR3 size: 16 residues. The V gene's germline CDR1 is MNHEY and CDR2 SMNVEV (reference sequence). V lost 6 bases and J lost 8; bases outside the gene matches: 9.

The V gene is TRBV11-3, the J gene TRBJ2-2; 8 bases are a match to TRBD2. This CDR3 region has 18 residues. The germline gives CDR1 SGHNT, CDR2 YENEEA. V lost 5 bases to trimming and J lost 1 base; unmatched junction nucleotides: 12. The DNA for the CDR3 is TGTGCCAGCAGCGGCCGGACGGGACTAGATGAGAACACCGGGGAGCTGTTTTTT. It specifies CASSGRTGLDENTGELFF.

The table lists this clone with a few counts. Here the CDR3 reads CASSFVPGDTQYF. The CDR3 coding sequence is TGCGCCAGCAGCTTCGTACCCGGAGATACGCAGTATTTT. V usage is TRBV5-1 and J usage is TRBJ2-3; D is undetermined. Germline V gives CDR1 SGHRS, CDR2 YFSETQ. This CDR3 is built from 13 residues. V lost 2 bases and J 5 bases, leaving 9 bases between the germline ends.

The chain carries TRBV27 and TRBJ2-3; 9 bases agree with TRBD2. V lost 1 base, J lost 5 bases, and 7 bases stayed unmatched. CDR1 MNHEY and CDR2 SMNVEV come from the germline V gene (reference sequence). The CDR3 is made up of 16 amino acids. CDR3 DNA sequence: TGTGCCAGCAGTTTATTACGCGGGGGGGCCGGAGATACGCAGTATTTT. Its protein is CASSLLRGGAGDTQYF.

The V call is TRBV28, the J call TRBJ2-5; D might be TRBD1 (5 bases). Germline values: CDR1 MDHEN, CDR2 SYDVKM. The ends were cut back, 7 bases at V and 5 bases at J, with 20 bases in the middle. The CDR3 consists of 15 residues. CDR3 residues: CASTSPRARVETQYF. CDR3 nucleotide sequence: TGTGCCAGCACCAGTCCCAGGGCCAGGGTGGAGACCCAGTACTTC.

The chain combines TRBV5-5 with TRBJ2-2; tentative D call: TRBD2 (6 bases). Germline V lookup: CDR1 SGHKS, CDR2 YYEKEE (reference sequence). Trimming removed 3 bases from V and 4 bases from J, with 10 bases in between. The CDR3 loop spans 14 amino acids. The CDR3 DNA reads TGTGCCAGCAGCTACTGGACTATCACCGGGGAGCTGTTTTTT. It specifies CASSYWTITGELFF. Full variable domain (outside the CDR3, taken from reference TRBV5-5 and TRBJ2-2): DAGVTQSPTHLIKTRGQQVTLRCSPISGHKSVSWYQQVLGQGPQFIFQYYEKEERGRGNFPDRFSARQFPNYSSELNVNALLLGDSALYLCASSYWTITGELFFGEGSRLTVL.

Note on this clone: Other DNA variants within this sample encode the same CDR3. The CDR3 region is CAWSATGGNQPQHF. DNA of the CDR3: TGTGCCTGGAGTGCAACAGGGGGCAATCAGCCCCAGCATTTT. The chain uses TRBV30 and TRBJ1-5; 7 bases align to TRBD1. V was clipped by 1 base and J by 2 bases; unmatched bases: 2. The CDR3 contains 14 residues. Germline V lookup: CDR1 GTSNPN, CDR2 SVGIG (reference sequence).